The 17 T cell receptor beta chains below were found in one sample sequenced in a study of shared clonotypes between healthy human individuals. Assay used: immunoSEQ multiplex PCR; TCRdb lists only in-frame clones, some missing. The sample contains about 480,000 clones, approximately 79% of which appear only once. The sample consisted of PBMCs. These receptors all stem from a woman aged 40 to 50 in good health. Some clones in this sample may be carry-over from other donors' samples.

Here the CDR3 DNA reads TGCGCCAGCAGCCAAGCTGCAGGGGTAATAAACTACGAGCAGTACTTC. Translated: CASSQAAGVINYEQYF. V gene TRBV4-1 combines with J gene TRBJ2-5; the D gene is possibly TRBD1 (6 bases). The DNA matches TRBJ2-7 better at its end, which makes the J call doubtful. The germline gives CDR1 MGHRA, CDR2 YSYEKL. This CDR3 is built from 16 residues.

The chain uses TRBV14 and TRBJ2-3; 14 nucleotides line up with TRBD2. After removal of 1 base from V and 6 bases from J, the junction contained 0 bases not matched to a gene. Germline V gene sequence: CDR1 SGHDN, CDR2 FVKESK. This CDR3 contains 15 residues. This CDR3 reads CASSQGLAGGDTQYF. The CDR3 nucleotides read TGTGCCAGCAGCCAAGGACTAGCGGGAGGGGATACGCAGTATTTT. Together with reference TRBV14 and TRBJ2-3, the CDR3 gives the full variable domain: EAGVTQFPSHSVIEKGQTVTLRCDPISGHDNLYWYRRVMGKEIKFLLHFVKESKQDESGMPNNRFLAERTGGTYSTLKVQPAELEDSGVYFCASSQGLAGGDTQYFGPGTRLTVL.

This clone was counted only a few times. One end of the junction does not line up with germline, which may come from a read error. CDR3 bases: TGCAGCGTTGAAGCCCCGCTAGCGGGAGTGTTCGAGCAGCACTTC. Translation: CSVEAPLAGVFEQHF. The gene calls are TRBV29-1 and TRBJ2-7; TRBD2 matches at 10 bases. The CDR3 is made up of 15 amino acids. Germline CDR1 reads SQVTM; CDR2 reads ANQGSEA.

A note on this clone: A far larger clone lies a single base away; this is likely a read error. DNA for the CDR3: TGTGCCAGCAGCTCAGGGCAGGGCAGGAACGAGCAGTACTTC. This codes for CASSSGQGRNEQYF. The rearrangement joins TRBV7-3 to TRBJ2-7, with D tentatively TRBD1 (5 bases). V was pared by 4 bases and J by 5 bases, with 15 bases between. This CDR3 has 14 residues. The germline V gene has CDR1 SGHTA and CDR2 FQGTGA.

The chain joins TRBV30 to TRBJ2-4; TRBD2 aligns across 10 bases. Unmatched junction bases numbered 7, after V lost 5 bases and J lost 3 bases. This CDR3 contains 15 residues. Germline lookup yields CDR1 GTSNPN and CDR2 SVGIG (reference sequence). This CDR3 reads CAWGTSGKSKNIQYF. The CDR3 DNA reads as TGTGCCTGGGGCACTAGCGGGAAAAGCAAAAACATTCAGTACTTC.

This clone has ten or more counts. This sequence joins TRBV11-2 and TRBJ1-2, with 9 nucleotides matching TRBD1. The CDR3 has 13 residues. J gave up 6 bases and V 3 bases, and 2 bases lay outside the gene matches. Germline V gives CDR1 SGHAT, CDR2 FQNNGV. The CDR3: CASSFGQGNGYTF. The CDR3 nucleotides are TGTGCCAGCAGCTTCGGACAGGGGAATGGCTACACCTTC.

The gene calls are TRBV6-6 and TRBJ2-2; possibly TRBD2 for D (5 bases). Trimming pared 7 bases from V and 4 bases from J, leaving 16 bases between. CDR1 is MNHNY and CDR2 is SVGAGI in the germline V gene (reference sequence). This CDR3 region has 15 residues. The DNA of the CDR3 is TGTGCCAGCACCAAGGTAGCGATCCCCACCGGGGAGCTGTTTTTT. This codes for CASTKVAIPTGELFF.

This clone occurred a few times. This chain connects TRBV6-1 to TRBJ2-1; D is perhaps TRBD1 (6 bases). Trimming stripped 7 bases from V and 7 bases from J, with 11 bases between. The length of the CDR3 is 12 residues. The germline CDR1 and CDR2 sequences are MNHNS and SASEGT. The DNA of the CDR3 is TGTGCCAGCACGCAGGGGCGAAATGAGCAGTTCTTC. This translates into CASTQGRNEQFF.

V gene TRBV19 combines with J gene TRBJ1-1, with D perhaps matching TRBD1 (5 bases). This CDR3 spans 14 amino acids. Germline V gene sequence: CDR1 LNHDA, CDR2 SQIVND (reference sequence). Trimming cost V 0 bases and J 11 bases, with 16 bases left between them. The CDR3 loop reads CASSIEGTALRAFF. CDR3 coding DNA: TGTGCCAGTAGTATAGAGGGGACGGCTTTAAGGGCTTTCTTT.

The chain joins TRBV9 to TRBJ2-1; 7 nucleotides align to TRBD2. CDR1 and CDR2 (germline): SGDLS, YYNGEE. Trimming at V came to 3 bases and at J to 10 bases, leaving 13 bases not matched to a gene. The CDR3 totals 15 residues. CDR3 amino acids: CASSAGLVRSGEQFF. The CDR3, as DNA: TGTGCCAGCAGCGCCGGACTAGTCAGGTCTGGCGAGCAGTTCTTC.

V usage is TRBV25-1 and J usage is TRBJ2-1; 9 nucleotides line up with TRBD2. Germline loops: CDR1 MGHDK, CDR2 SYGVNS. The ends lost 0 bases at V and 4 bases at J; junction bases unmatched: 10. The CDR3 extends over 18 amino acids. CDR3 in DNA: TGTGCCAGCAGTGAATATGAGGGAGTTAGCGGGAGTTACAATGAGCAGTTCTTC. Protein product: CASSEYEGVSGSYNEQFF.

V usage is TRBV5-4 and J usage is TRBJ2-5, with 7 bases fitting TRBD2. V was pared by 4 bases and J by 1 base, with 4 bases of the junction left unmatched. Per the germline V gene, CDR1 is SGHNT and CDR2 is YYREEE (reference sequence). The CDR3 runs 14 residues. The CDR3 loop is CASSREDGQETQYF. DNA of the CDR3: TGTGCCAGCAGCCGGGAGGACGGCCAAGAGACCCAGTACTTC.

The count of this clone is one. The CDR3 DNA follows: TGTGCCAGTAGTACGTGGACCCAGCGGGATGAGCAGTTCTTC. Translation: CASSTWTQRDEQFF. This chain uses TRBV19 with TRBJ2-1; the D gene is possibly TRBD2 (6 bases). V lost 4 bases, J lost 8 bases, and 15 bases lay in between. CDR3 length equals 14 residues. Germline V CDR1 and CDR2: LNHDA, SQIVND (reference sequence).

For this clone: This same CDR3 is encoded by further DNA sequences in the sample. V and J are TRBV29-1 and TRBJ2-1, with TRBD1 matching 7 bases. Looked up from germline, CDR1 is SQVTM and CDR2 is ANQGSEA. CDR3 length: 13 residues. Trimming at V came to 5 bases and at J to 9 bases, leaving 10 bases not matched to a gene. CDR3 sequence (DNA): TGCAGCGTTAGGGACAGCCTCGGGCCTGAGCAGTTCTTC. This sequence encodes CSVRDSLGPEQFF.

CDR3 residues: CASSLWGLAGGSPNSETQYF. DNA of the CDR3: TGTGCCAGCAGTTTATGGGGACTAGCGGGAGGTTCCCCGAATTCAGAGACCCAGTACTTC. The chain combines TRBV27 with TRBJ2-5, with 15 nucleotides matching TRBD2. Germline-derived CDR1 and CDR2 are MNHEY and SMNVEV (reference sequence). V dropped 1 base and J dropped 4; count of bases not matched to a gene: 13. This CDR3 has 20 residues.

This clone was detected many times. The rearrangement uses TRBV28 and TRBJ1-1, with TRBD1 as a possible D gene (5 bases). This CDR3 spans 14 amino acids. V shed 8 bases and J shed 5 bases, with 18 bases lying between them. Germline V gene data show CDR1 as MDHEN and CDR2 as SYDVKM. CDR3 DNA sequence: TGTGCCAGCTTTGCGTCGGTGGGGGGTACTGAAGCTTTCTTT. Amino acids: CASFASVGGTEAFF.

This chain connects TRBV7-9 to TRBJ2-1; 8 nucleotides align to TRBD2. The CDR3 is made up of 13 amino acids. Germline CDR1 is SEHNR and CDR2 is FQNEAQ (reference sequence). Trimming cost V 5 bases and J 9 bases; bases outside gene matches: 6. The CDR3 coding sequence is TGTGCCAGCAGCCAGACTAGCGCGGCTGAGCAGTTCTTC. This sequence encodes CASSQTSAAEQFF.